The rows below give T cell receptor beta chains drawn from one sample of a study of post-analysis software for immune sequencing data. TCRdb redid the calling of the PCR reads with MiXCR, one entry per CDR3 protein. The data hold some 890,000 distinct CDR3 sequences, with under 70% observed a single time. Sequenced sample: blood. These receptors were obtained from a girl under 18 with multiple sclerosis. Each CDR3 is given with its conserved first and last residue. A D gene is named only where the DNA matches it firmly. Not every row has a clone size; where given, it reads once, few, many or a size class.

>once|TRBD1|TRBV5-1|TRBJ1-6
TGCGCCAGCAGCCACCGACAGGGAGAATCACCCCTCCACTTT
CASSHRQGESPLHF
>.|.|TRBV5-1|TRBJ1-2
TGCGCCAGCAGCCGGGGAAAATCAGCGGCTAACTATGGCTACACCTTC
CASSRGKSAANYGYTF
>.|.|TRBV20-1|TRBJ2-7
TGCAGTGCTAGAGTTTCCCAGTACGAGCAGTACTTC
CSARVSQYEQYF
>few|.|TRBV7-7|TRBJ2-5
TGTGCCAGCAGCTTAGGGGCAGCAAACTATCAAGAGACCCAGTACTTC
CASSLGAANYQETQYF
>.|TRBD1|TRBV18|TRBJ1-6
TGTGCCAGCTCACCCTCGGACAGGCCAAGATCACCCCTCCACTTT
CASSPSDRPRSPLHF
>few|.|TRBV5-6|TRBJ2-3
TGTGCCAGCAAAAAGGACAACACAGATACGCAGTATTTT
CASKKDNTDTQYF
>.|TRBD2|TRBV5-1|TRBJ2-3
TGCGCCAGCAGCTTTTCACGGGAGGGAGTTCGGAGGACAGATACGCAGTATTTT
CASSFSREGVRRTDTQYF
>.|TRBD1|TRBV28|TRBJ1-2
TGTGCCAGCAGCTCCGGGACAGTATTTTATGGCTACACCTTC
CASSSGTVFYGYTF
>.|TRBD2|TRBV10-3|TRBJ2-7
TGTGCCATCAGCCCGACTAGCGGGAGAGAGGGGCTCTACGAGCAGTACTTC
CAISPTSGREGLYEQYF
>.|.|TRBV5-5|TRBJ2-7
TGTGCCAGCAGCTTGTTAAACGGGGACTACGAGCAGTACTTC
CASSLLNGDYEQYF
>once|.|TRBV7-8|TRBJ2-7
TGTGCCAGCAGCTTATCCTCGACCCAGAACTACGAGCAGTACTTC
CASSLSSTQNYEQYF
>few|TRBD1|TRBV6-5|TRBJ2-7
TGTGCCAGCAGCAAAGCGGACAGGGCCTCCTACGAGCAGTACTTC
CASSKADRASYEQYF
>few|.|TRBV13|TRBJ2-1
TGTGCCAGCAACAGCCGGGACTCCATCTACAATGAGCAGTTCTTC
CASNSRDSIYNEQFF
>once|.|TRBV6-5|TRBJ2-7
TGTGCCAGCAGTTGGAGGGATCCCTACGAGCAGTACTTC
CASSWRDPYEQYF
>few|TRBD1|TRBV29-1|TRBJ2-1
TGCAGCGCCGGACAGGGTCTCAATGAGCAGTTCTTC
CSAGQGLNEQFF
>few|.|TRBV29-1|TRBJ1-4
TGCAGCGTTGGCTCGGGGGAAGCAACTAATGAAAAACTGTTTTTT
CSVGSGEATNEKLFF
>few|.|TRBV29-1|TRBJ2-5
TGCAGCACTACCAGTGGGGGTCGGGAGACCCAGTACTTC
CSTTSGGRETQYF
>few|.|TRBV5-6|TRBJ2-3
TGTGCCAGCAGCACCGGGACTAGCACAGATACGCAGTATTTT
CASSTGTSTDTQYF
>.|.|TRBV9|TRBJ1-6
TGTGCCAGCAGCGTAGCGGTAGGCCCCCTCCACTTT
CASSVAVGPLHF
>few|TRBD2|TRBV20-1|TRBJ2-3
TGCAGTGCTAGAGGTAGCGGGAGATCAACAGATACGCAGTATTTT
CSARGSGRSTDTQYF
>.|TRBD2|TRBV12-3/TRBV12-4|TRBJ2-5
TGTGCCAGCAGTACTCGACTAGCGGGAGGGAAACAAGAGACCCAGTACTTC
CASSTRLAGGKQETQYF
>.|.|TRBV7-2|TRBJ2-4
TGTGCCAGCAGCTTAAGCCCGGGGAGGCTTAACATTCAGTACTTC
CASSLSPGRLNIQYF
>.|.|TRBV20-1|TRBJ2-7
TGCAGTGCTAGAAGGGGTACAGCTTCCTCCTACGAGCAGTACTTC
CSARRGTASSYEQYF
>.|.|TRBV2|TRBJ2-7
TGTGCCAGCAGTCCACGAGGAGCGGGCGCCGAGCAGTACTTC
CASSPRGAGAEQYF
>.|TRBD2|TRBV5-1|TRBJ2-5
TGCGCCAGCAGCTTGGATACTAGCGGAGTGCAAGAGACCCAGTACTTC
CASSLDTSGVQETQYF
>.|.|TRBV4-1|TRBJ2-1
TGCGCCAGCAGCCAACCTTACCCCTCTACTGATGAGCAGTTCTTC
CASSQPYPSTDEQFF
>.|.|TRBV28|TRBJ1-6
TGTGCCAGCAAAACAGCTGCCCTCCTTAATTCACCCCTCCACTTT
CASKTAALLNSPLHF
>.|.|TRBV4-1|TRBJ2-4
TGCACCAGCAGCCAAGAACCAGGAGCCAAAAACATTCAGTACTTC
CTSSQEPGAKNIQYF
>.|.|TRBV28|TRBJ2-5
TGTGCCAGCAGGTCGTCCGGGATCCAAGAGACCCAGTACTTC
CASRSSGIQETQYF
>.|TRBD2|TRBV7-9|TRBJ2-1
TGTGCCAGCAGCCTCCGACTAGCGGGAAGCGTCAATGAGCAGTTCTTC
CASSLRLAGSVNEQFF